The 14 T cell receptor beta chains presented below share a single source sample, sequenced in a study of blood T cell repertoires in COVID-19. TCRdb's copy holds only in-frame clones and misses some; the assay was immunoSEQ multiplex PCR. The table lists roughly 170,000 clones, roughly nine tenths of them singletons. The sequenced sample consisted of peripheral blood. The origin of the receptors is a man in his 70s with active or convalescent COVID-19.

This clone has only a few counts. The chain carries TRBV28 and TRBJ1-1; TRBD1 might be the D (5 bases). This CDR3 has 15 amino acids. Trimming stripped 4 bases from V and 3 bases from J, with 15 bases between. Germline V gives CDR1 MDHEN, CDR2 SYDVKM. The CDR3 region is CASSSLTVGDTEAFF. CDR3 nucleotides: TGTGCCAGCAGTTCACTGACAGTGGGTGACACTGAAGCTTTCTTT.

The chain couples TRBV2 to TRBJ2-1, with D perhaps TRBD1 (5 bases). This CDR3 spans 16 amino acids. V lost 5 bases and J lost 5, with 19 bases in between. Germline CDR1 reads SNHLY; CDR2 reads FYNNEI. CDR3 region: CASSTPPWARDNEQFF. Written as DNA, the CDR3 is TGTGCCAGCAGTACCCCTCCCTGGGCCAGGGACAATGAGCAGTTCTTC.

This clone was seen just once. CDR3 sequence (DNA): TGCGCCAGCAGCTCCCGGACAGGGCACGGCTATGGCTACACCTTC. It translates to CASSSRTGHGYGYTF. The rearrangement joins TRBV5-1 to TRBJ1-2; 8 bases agree with TRBD1. The CDR3 has 15 residues. Germline values: CDR1 SGHRS, CDR2 YFSETQ. V lost 3 bases, J lost 4 bases, and 8 bases stayed unmatched.

The chain recombines TRBV15 with TRBJ2-5, with no clear D. The CDR3 length is 13 residues. V lost 0 bases and J lost 4, with 6 bases in between. Per the germline V gene, CDR1 is LNHNV and CDR2 is YYDKDF (reference sequence). CDR3 loop: CATSRDRIETQYF. In nucleotides, the CDR3 is TGTGCCACCAGCAGAGATAGAATAGAGACCCAGTACTTC.

The rearrangement links TRBV7-2 to TRBJ1-2, with 9 bases that match TRBD1. The V and J ends lost 10 bases and 2 bases, in that order; junction bases with no gene match: 14. Germline V gene lookup returns CDR1 SGHTA and CDR2 FQGNSA. The CDR3 loop spans 16 amino acids. This CDR3 is CATIPGTGPLNYGYTF. CDR3 nucleotide sequence: TGTGCCACCATACCCGGGACAGGGCCTTTAAACTATGGCTACACCTTC. The complete variable domain, with remaining parts taken from reference TRBV7-2 and TRBJ1-2, reads GAGVSQSPSNKVTEKGKDVELRCDPISGHTALYWYRQSLGQGLEFLIYFQGNSAPDKSGLPSDRFSAERTGGSVSTLTIQRTQQEDSAVYLCATIPGTGPLNYGYTFGSGTRLTVV.

V is TRBV19 and J is TRBJ2-1; 7 bases are shared with TRBD2. V lost 6 bases, J lost 0 bases, and 5 bases stayed unmatched. This CDR3 is built from 15 residues. Germline CDR1 reads LNHDA; CDR2 reads SQIVND (reference sequence). CDR3 bases: TGTGCCAGTAGAACTGGCGGGAGCTCCTACAATGAGCAGTTCTTC. It translates to CASRTGGSSYNEQFF.

In its sample, this clone was seen a few times. The chain links TRBV18 to TRBJ1-5; TRBD1 aligns across 7 bases. V was pared by 3 bases and J by 2 bases, with 4 bases of the junction left unmatched. The CDR3 covers 15 residues. Germline CDR1 KGHSH, CDR2 LQKENI. The CDR3 DNA reads TGTGCCAGCTCACCTTCCACAGGGGGCAATCAGCCCCAGCATTTT. Its translation is CASSPSTGGNQPQHF.

The rearrangement joins TRBV6-6 to TRBJ1-5, with 7 bases identical to TRBD1. From germline, CDR1 is MNHNY and CDR2 SVGAGI (reference sequence). This CDR3 spans 15 amino acids. V lost 8 bases, J lost 5 bases, and 12 bases stayed unmatched. CDR3: CASLKQQGMDQPQHF. CDR3 coding DNA: TGTGCCAGCTTAAAACAACAGGGGATGGATCAGCCCCAGCATTTT.

V is TRBV6-5 and J is TRBJ1-2; perhaps TRBD1 as D (6 bases). Germline CDR1 and CDR2: MNHEY and SVGAGI. This CDR3 is built from 11 residues. Between the trimmed V and J ends, which lost 6 bases and 6 bases, there was a span of 8 bases. DNA of the CDR3: TGTGCCAGCAGAGGACAGAATGGCTACACCTTC. This translates into CASRGQNGYTF.

The V call is TRBV5-1, the J call TRBJ2-2; possibly TRBD1 for D (6 bases). Deletions cut 3 bases from V and 6 bases from J, with 9 bases between. Germline lookup yields CDR1 SGHRS and CDR2 YFSETQ. The CDR3 consists of 13 residues. CDR3 coding DNA: TGCGCCAGCAGCTCCAGGGGCCCCGGGGAGCTGTTTTTT. Translating gives CASSSRGPGELFF.

The rearrangement uses TRBV30 and TRBJ2-5, with 7 positions matching TRBD2. The V segment lost 0 bases and the J segment 4 bases; nucleotides outside the gene matches: 2. In germline, CDR1 is GTSNPN, CDR2 SVGIG (reference sequence). The CDR3 runs to 13 residues. This CDR3 is CAWSVGGSETQYF. For the CDR3, the DNA is TGTGCCTGGAGTGTCGGGGGGTCAGAGACCCAGTACTTC.

The gene calls are TRBV6-2 or TRBV6-3 and TRBJ1-2, with 7 bases matching TRBD1. Per the germline V gene, CDR1 is MNHEY and CDR2 is SVGEGT. Germline trimming cut 6 bases from V and 0 bases from J; bases unmatched to any gene: 7. This CDR3 has 15 amino acids. The chain's CDR3 is CASSETGTANYGYTF. The CDR3 region has the DNA TGTGCCAGCAGCGAGACAGGGACAGCTAACTATGGCTACACCTTC.

Here the CDR3 DNA reads TGTGCCAGCAGCTTAGGCCTTGGAGGGAACTACTACGAGCAGTACTTC. Protein product: CASSLGLGGNYYEQYF. The chain employs TRBV13 and TRBJ2-7, with D perhaps matching TRBD2 (6 bases). The V and J ends lost 0 bases and 3 bases respectively, with 15 bases between them. The CDR3 is 16 amino acids. Germline V gene data show CDR1 as PRHDT and CDR2 as FYEKMQ (reference sequence).

The gene calls are TRBV28 and TRBJ1-5, with TRBD1 matching over 7 bases. In germline, CDR1 is MDHEN, CDR2 SYDVKM. The CDR3 covers 17 residues. Trimming cost V 1 base and J 0 bases; bases outside gene matches: 6. CDR3 amino acids: CASSLYRQGVSNQPQHF. The CDR3, as DNA: TGTGCCAGCAGTTTATACAGACAGGGAGTTAGCAATCAGCCCCAGCATTTT.